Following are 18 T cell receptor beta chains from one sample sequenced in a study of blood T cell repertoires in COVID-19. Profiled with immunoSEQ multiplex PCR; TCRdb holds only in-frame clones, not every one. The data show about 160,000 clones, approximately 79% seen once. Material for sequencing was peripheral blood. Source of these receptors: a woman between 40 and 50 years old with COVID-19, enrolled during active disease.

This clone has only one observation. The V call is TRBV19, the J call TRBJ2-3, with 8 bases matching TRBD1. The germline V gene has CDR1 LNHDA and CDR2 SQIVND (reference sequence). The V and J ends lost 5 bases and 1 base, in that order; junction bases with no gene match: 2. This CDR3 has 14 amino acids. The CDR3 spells CASSDRGGTDTQYF. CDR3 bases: TGTGCCAGTAGTGACAGGGGAGGCACAGATACGCAGTATTTT. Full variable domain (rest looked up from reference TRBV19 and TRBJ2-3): DGGITQSPKYLFRKEGQNVTLSCEQNLNHDAMYWYRQDPGQGLRLIYYSQIVNDFQKGDIAEGYSVSREKKESFPLTVTSAQKNPTAFYLCASSDRGGTDTQYFGPGTRLTVL.

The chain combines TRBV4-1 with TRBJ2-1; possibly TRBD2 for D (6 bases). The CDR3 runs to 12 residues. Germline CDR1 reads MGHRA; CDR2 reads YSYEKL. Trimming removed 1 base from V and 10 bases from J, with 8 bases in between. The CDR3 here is CASSQVGGEQFF. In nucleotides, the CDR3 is TGCGCCAGCAGCCAAGTAGGAGGGGAGCAGTTCTTC.

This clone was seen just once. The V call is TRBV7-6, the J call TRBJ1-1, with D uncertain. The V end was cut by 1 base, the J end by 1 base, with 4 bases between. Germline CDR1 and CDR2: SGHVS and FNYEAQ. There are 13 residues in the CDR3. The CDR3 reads CASSLGQNTEAFF. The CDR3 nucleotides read TGTGCCAGCAGCTTAGGGCAGAACACTGAAGCTTTCTTT. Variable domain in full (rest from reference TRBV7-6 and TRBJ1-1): GAGVSQSPRYKVTKRGQDVALRCDPISGHVSLYWYRQALGQGPEFLTYFNYEAQQDKSGLPNDRFSAERPEGSISTLTIQRTEQRDSAMYRCASSLGQNTEAFFGQGTRLTVV.

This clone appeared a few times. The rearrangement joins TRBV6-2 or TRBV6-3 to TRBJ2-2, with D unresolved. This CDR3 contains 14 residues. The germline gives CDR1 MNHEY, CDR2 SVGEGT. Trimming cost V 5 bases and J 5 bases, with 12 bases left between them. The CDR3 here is CASSRTGPTGELFF. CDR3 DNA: TGTGCCAGCAGTCGCACCGGTCCAACCGGGGAGCTGTTTTTT.

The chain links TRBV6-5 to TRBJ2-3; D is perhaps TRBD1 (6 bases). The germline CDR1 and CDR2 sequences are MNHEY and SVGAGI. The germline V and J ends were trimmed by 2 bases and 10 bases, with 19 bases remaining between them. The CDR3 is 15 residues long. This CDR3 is CASSYSLGPGQSQYF. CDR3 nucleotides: TGTGCCAGCAGTTACAGCTTGGGCCCTGGACAGTCGCAGTATTTT.

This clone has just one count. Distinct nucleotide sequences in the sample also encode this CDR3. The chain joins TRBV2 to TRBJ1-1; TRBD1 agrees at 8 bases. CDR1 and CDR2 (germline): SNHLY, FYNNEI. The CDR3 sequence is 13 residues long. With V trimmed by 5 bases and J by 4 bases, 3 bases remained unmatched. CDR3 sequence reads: CASSLQGGTEAFF. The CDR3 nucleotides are TGTGCCAGCAGTCTACAGGGGGGCACTGAAGCTTTCTTT. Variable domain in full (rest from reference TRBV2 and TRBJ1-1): EPEVTQTPSHQVTQMGQEVILRCVPISNHLYFYWYRQILGQKVEFLVSFYNNEISEKSEIFDDQFSVERPDGSNFTLKIRSTKLEDSAMYFCASSLQGGTEAFFGQGTRLTVV.

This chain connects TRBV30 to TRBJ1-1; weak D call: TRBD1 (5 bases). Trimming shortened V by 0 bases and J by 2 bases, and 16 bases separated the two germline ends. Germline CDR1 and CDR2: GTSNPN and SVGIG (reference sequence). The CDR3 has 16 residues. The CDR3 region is CAWSVRGNQGNTEAFF. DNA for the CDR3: TGTGCCTGGAGTGTTAGGGGTAACCAGGGAAACACTGAAGCTTTCTTT.

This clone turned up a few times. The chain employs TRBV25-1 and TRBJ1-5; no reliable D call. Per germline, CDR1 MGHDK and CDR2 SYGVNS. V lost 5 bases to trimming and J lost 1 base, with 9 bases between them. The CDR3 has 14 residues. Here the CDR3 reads CASSSGGSNQPQHF. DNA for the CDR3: TGTGCCAGCAGTTCTGGAGGGAGCAATCAGCCCCAGCATTTT.

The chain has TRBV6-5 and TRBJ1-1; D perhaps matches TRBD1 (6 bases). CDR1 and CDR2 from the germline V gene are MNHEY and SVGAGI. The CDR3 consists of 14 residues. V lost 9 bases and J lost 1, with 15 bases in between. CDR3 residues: CASREGQTNTEAFF. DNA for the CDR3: TGTGCCAGTAGGGAGGGACAAACGAACACTGAAGCTTTCTTT.

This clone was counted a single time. This CDR3 reads CASSPGRGSSYNEQFF. The CDR3, as DNA: TGCGCCAGCAGCCCAGGTAGGGGGAGCTCCTACAATGAGCAGTTCTTC. This chain uses TRBV4-1 with TRBJ2-1; weak D call: TRBD1 (6 bases). Trimming took 4 bases from V and 0 from J, leaving 13 bases between them. CDR3 size: 16 residues. Germline V CDR1 and CDR2: MGHRA, YSYEKL.

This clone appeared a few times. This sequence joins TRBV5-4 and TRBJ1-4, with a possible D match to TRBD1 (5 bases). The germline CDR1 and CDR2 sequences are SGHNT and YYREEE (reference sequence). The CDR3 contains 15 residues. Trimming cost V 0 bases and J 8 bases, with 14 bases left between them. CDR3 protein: CASSLAGNRGEKLFF. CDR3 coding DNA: TGTGCCAGCAGCTTGGCGGGGAACCGGGGGGAAAAACTGTTTTTT.

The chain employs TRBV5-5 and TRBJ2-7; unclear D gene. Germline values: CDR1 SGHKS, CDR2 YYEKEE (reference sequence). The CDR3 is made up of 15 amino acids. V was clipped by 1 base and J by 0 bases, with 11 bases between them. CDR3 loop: CASSLTRVRSYEQYF. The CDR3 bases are TGTGCCAGCAGCTTGACTCGGGTTCGCTCCTACGAGCAGTACTTC.

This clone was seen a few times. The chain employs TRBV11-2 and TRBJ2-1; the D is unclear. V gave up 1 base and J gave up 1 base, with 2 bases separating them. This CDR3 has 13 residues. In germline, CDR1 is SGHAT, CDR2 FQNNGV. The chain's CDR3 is CASSLASYNEQFF. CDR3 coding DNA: TGTGCCAGCAGCTTAGCGTCCTACAATGAGCAGTTCTTC. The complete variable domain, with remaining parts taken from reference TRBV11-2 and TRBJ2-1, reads EAGVAQSPRYKIIEKRQSVAFWCNPISGHATLYWYQQILGQGPKLLIQFQNNGVVDDSQLPKDRFSAERLKGVDSTLKIQPAKLEDSAVYLCASSLASYNEQFFGPGTRLTVL.

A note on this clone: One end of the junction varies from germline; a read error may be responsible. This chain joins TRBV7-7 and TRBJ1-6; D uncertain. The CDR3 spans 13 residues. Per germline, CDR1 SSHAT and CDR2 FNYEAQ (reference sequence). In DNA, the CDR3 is TGTGCTAGCAGCTTAGGCCCCGGTTCACCCCTCCACTTT. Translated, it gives CASSLGPGSPLHF.

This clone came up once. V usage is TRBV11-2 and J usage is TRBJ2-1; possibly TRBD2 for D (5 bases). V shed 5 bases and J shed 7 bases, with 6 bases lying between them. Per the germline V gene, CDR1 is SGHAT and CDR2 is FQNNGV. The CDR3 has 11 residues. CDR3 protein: CASSPGNEQFF. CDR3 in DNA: TGTGCCAGCAGCCCGGGGAATGAGCAGTTCTTC.

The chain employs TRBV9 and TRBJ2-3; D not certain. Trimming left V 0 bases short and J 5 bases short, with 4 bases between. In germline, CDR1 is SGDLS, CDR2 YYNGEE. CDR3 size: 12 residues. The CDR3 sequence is CASSVDKDTQYF. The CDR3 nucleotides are TGTGCCAGCAGCGTAGATAAAGATACGCAGTATTTT.

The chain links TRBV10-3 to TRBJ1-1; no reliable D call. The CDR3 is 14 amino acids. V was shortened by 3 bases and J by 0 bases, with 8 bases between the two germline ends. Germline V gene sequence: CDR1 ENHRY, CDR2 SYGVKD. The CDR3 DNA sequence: TGTGCCATCAGTGACCGGGGAGTGAACACTGAAGCTTTCTTT. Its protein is CAISDRGVNTEAFF.

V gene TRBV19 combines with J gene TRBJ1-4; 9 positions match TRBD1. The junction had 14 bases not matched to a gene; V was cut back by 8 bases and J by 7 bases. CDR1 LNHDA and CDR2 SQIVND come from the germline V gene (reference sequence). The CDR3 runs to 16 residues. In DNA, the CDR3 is TGTGCCAGTCAATGGGGGCCGGGACAGGGCAGTGAAAAACTGTTTTTT. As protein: CASQWGPGQGSEKLFF. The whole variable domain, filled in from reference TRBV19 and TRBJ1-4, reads DGGITQSPKYLFRKEGQNVTLSCEQNLNHDAMYWYRQDPGQGLRLIYYSQIVNDFQKGDIAEGYSVSREKKESFPLTVTSAQKNPTAFYLCASQWGPGQGSEKLFFGSGTQLSVL.